What follows are 28 T cell receptor beta chains derived from one specimen sequenced in a study of beta chain features in type 1 diabetes. General study findings and limits: People with Type 1 diabetes carried modestly yet significantly shorter TCRB CDR3s in all four CD4+ subsets.

Expressed TCRB transcripts got sequenced, as all isolated RNA was reverse transcribed. Libraries were prepared by immunoSEQ multiplex PCR; TCRdb keeps only in-frame clonotypes and omits some of them. The sample yields about 160,000 clones, less than 9.5% seen once. Their specific antigens are unknown. Input material: central memory CD4+ T cells from blood. Receptors originate from a woman in her forties with type 1 diabetes.

The chain employs TRBV5-4 and TRBJ2-1, with 10 bases identical to TRBD1. The CDR3 has 14 residues. The trim removed 4 bases at V and 8 bases at J, leaving 6 bases unmatched. The germline V gene has CDR1 SGHNT and CDR2 YYREEE (reference sequence). CDR3 sequence (DNA): TGTGCCAGCAGCCTAGGACAGGGGGATTATGAGCAGTTCTTC. This gives the protein CASSLGQGDYEQFF. The full variable domain, rest sourced from reference TRBV5-4 and TRBJ2-1, is ETGVTQSPTHLIKTRGQQVTLRCSSQSGHNTVSWYQQALGQGPQFIFQYYREEENGRGNFPPRFSGLQFPNYSSELNVNALELDDSALYLCASSLGQGDYEQFFGPGTRLTVL.

The chain combines TRBV9 with TRBJ1-2, with TRBD1 matching over 8 bases. The V and J ends lost 2 bases and 8 bases, in that order; junction bases with no gene match: 11. Germline CDR1 reads SGDLS; CDR2 reads YYNGEE. This CDR3 contains 15 residues. CDR3 protein: CASSVQGAPGEGYTF. The CDR3 nucleotides are TGTGCCAGCAGCGTTCAGGGGGCCCCAGGTGAGGGCTACACCTTC.

The chain is built from TRBV7-3 and TRBJ2-1; D may be TRBD2 (6 bases). Germline CDR1 SGHTA, CDR2 FQGTGA. Trimming shortened V by 4 bases and J by 8 bases, and 15 bases separated the two germline ends. The CDR3 loop spans 14 amino acids. This CDR3 is CASSSNGGRDEQFF. In nucleotides, the CDR3 is TGTGCCAGCAGCTCGAATGGGGGGAGAGATGAGCAGTTCTTC.

This clone was seen only a few times. The V call is TRBV9, the J call TRBJ2-7; 11 bases are shared with TRBD1. This CDR3 has 15 residues. Germline V lookup: CDR1 SGDLS, CDR2 YYNGEE. With 4 bases clipped from V and 0 bases from J, the junction kept 3 bases outside the gene matches. The CDR3 bases are TGTGCCAGCAGCTCCGGGACAGGGGGCTCCTACGAGCAGTACTTC. Protein product: CASSSGTGGSYEQYF.

About this clone itself: Germline and junction disagree at one end, which may indicate a read error. The chain couples TRBV7-7 to TRBJ1-1; no definite D call. The CDR3 contains 12 residues. Germline CDR1 and CDR2: SSHAT and FNYEAQ (reference sequence). The CDR3 region has the DNA TGTGCTAGCAGCTTAGGTGAAGCTGGAGCTTTCTTT. It translates to CASSLGEAGAFF.

V usage is TRBV5-1 and J usage is TRBJ2-2, with no clear D. This CDR3 spans 16 amino acids. Trimming took 5 bases from V and 5 from J, leaving 19 bases between them. Germline V gene data show CDR1 as SGHRS and CDR2 as YFSETQ. The CDR3 nucleotides read TGCGCCAGCAGACGGCAGGCAGGCCTTCAGACCGGGGAGCTGTTTTTT. Amino acids: CASRRQAGLQTGELFF. Full variable domain (rest looked up from reference TRBV5-1 and TRBJ2-2): KAGVTQTPRYLIKTRGQQVTLSCSPISGHRSVSWYQQTPGQGLQFLFEYFSETQRNKGNFPGRFSGRQFSNSRSEMNVSTLELGDSALYLCASRRQAGLQTGELFFGEGSRLTVL.

CDR3 loop: CASSLPGTGSTDTQYF. Here the CDR3 DNA reads TGTGCCAGCAGCTTACCCGGGACAGGGAGCACAGATACGCAGTATTTT. The chain joins TRBV11-2 to TRBJ2-3, with TRBD1 matching over 9 bases. There are 16 residues in the CDR3. Germline V gene sequence: CDR1 SGHAT, CDR2 FQNNGV. J lost 0 bases, V lost 2 bases, and 3 bases had no gene match.

The genes are TRBV7-9 and TRBJ1-1, with 8 bases matching TRBD1. V shed 8 bases and J 3 bases; nucleotides not matched to a gene: 5. In germline, CDR1 is SEHNR, CDR2 FQNEAQ (reference sequence). CDR3 length equals 13 residues. The CDR3 loop reads CASGAGGYTEAFF. The CDR3 bases are TGTGCCAGCGGTGCAGGGGGCTACACTGAAGCTTTCTTT.

The table lists this clone with many counts. The rearrangement links TRBV29-1 to TRBJ2-3, with a possible D match to TRBD1 (5 bases). CDR1 is SQVTM, CDR2 ANQGSEA, per germline. V lost 6 bases to trimming and J lost 5 bases, with 15 bases between them. The CDR3 runs 13 residues. CDR3 amino acids: CSVARRRGDTQYF. For the CDR3, the DNA is TGCAGCGTAGCTCGAAGAAGGGGAGATACGCAGTATTTT.

This clone was seen only a few times. This chain joins TRBV4-1 and TRBJ1-3; D is perhaps TRBD1 (5 bases). CDR1 is MGHRA, CDR2 YSYEKL, per germline. V gave up 5 bases and J gave up 2 bases, with 16 bases separating them. The CDR3 runs to 16 residues. The CDR3 is CASSEVRGTAGNTIYF. Written as DNA, the CDR3 is TGCGCCAGCAGCGAAGTGAGAGGGACTGCTGGAAACACCATATATTTT.

This clone was picked up a small number of times. The V gene is TRBV7-2, the J gene TRBJ2-1, with TRBD2 matching over 13 bases. With 5 bases clipped from V and 8 bases from J, the junction kept 6 bases outside the gene matches. This CDR3 comprises 15 residues. CDR1 SGHTA and CDR2 FQGNSA come from the germline V gene. CDR3: CASSRTSGGRYEQFF. CDR3 DNA: TGTGCCAGCAGCCGGACTAGCGGGGGTAGGTATGAGCAGTTCTTC.

This clone turned up a few times. The V gene is TRBV28, the J gene TRBJ2-5; D ambiguous. Germline V gene lookup returns CDR1 MDHEN and CDR2 SYDVKM. Trimming took 5 bases from V and 4 from J, leaving 8 bases between them. This CDR3 has 12 residues. CDR3 protein: CASSAVRETQYF. The CDR3 DNA sequence: TGTGCCAGCAGTGCCGTTAGAGAGACCCAGTACTTC. The full variable domain, its missing parts supplied by reference TRBV28 and TRBJ2-5, is DVKVTQSSRYLVKRTGEKVFLECVQDMDHENMFWYRQDPGLGLRLIYFSYDVKMKEKGDIPEGYSVSREKKERFSLILESASTNQTSMYLCASSAVRETQYFGPGTRLLVL.

The table lists this clone with a few counts. The chain joins TRBV6-6 to TRBJ1-1; 8 bases match TRBD1. Germline trimming cut 5 bases from V and 1 base from J; bases unmatched to any gene: 9. The CDR3 totals 16 residues. Germline values: CDR1 MNHNY, CDR2 SVGAGI (reference sequence). The CDR3 bases are TGTGCCAGCAGTCCCCCTTCGGACAGGGAGAACACTGAAGCTTTCTTT. Translating gives CASSPPSDRENTEAFF.

This clone was seen a handful of times. This chain links TRBV15 with TRBJ2-7; tentative D call: TRBD1 (6 bases). Germline CDR1 is LNHNV and CDR2 is YYDKDF (reference sequence). The CDR3 has 15 residues. Trimming removed 1 base at V and 2 bases at J, with 12 bases between. This CDR3 reads CATSRVQGLAYEQYF. CDR3 DNA: TGTGCCACCAGCAGAGTACAGGGTCTGGCCTACGAGCAGTACTTC.

The chain links TRBV7-2 to TRBJ2-5; D perhaps matches TRBD1 (7 bases). The CDR3 runs 15 residues. Germline values: CDR1 SGHTA, CDR2 FQGNSA. V lost 2 bases and J lost 5, with 15 bases in between. CDR3 protein: CASSLTSGGMETQYF. In DNA, the CDR3 is TGTGCCAGCAGCTTAACCTCAGGGGGGATGGAGACCCAGTACTTC.

This clone was counted a few times. The rearrangement links TRBV7-2 to TRBJ2-3; 8 nucleotides match TRBD2. The ends lost 5 bases at V and 1 base at J; junction bases unmatched: 5. CDR3 length: 15 residues. Germline CDR1 SGHTA, CDR2 FQGNSA. The CDR3 sequence: CASSLPTSGTDTQYF. Written as DNA, the CDR3 is TGTGCCAGCAGCCTGCCGACTAGCGGCACAGATACGCAGTATTTT.

This clone was recorded a few times. J is TRBJ2-7 and V is TRBV7-9, with D tentatively TRBD1 (8 bases). This CDR3 has 15 amino acids. The V end was cut by 6 bases, the J end by 6 bases, with 21 bases between. Germline-derived CDR1 and CDR2 are SEHNR and FQNEAQ (reference sequence). CDR3 nucleotides: TGTGCCAGCAGTCTAGCGGACAGGGAGTGGGGCGAGCAGTACTTC. Translation gives CASSLADREWGEQYF. Together with reference TRBV7-9 and TRBJ2-7, the CDR3 gives the full variable domain: DTGVSQNPRHKITKRGQNVTFRCDPISEHNRLYWYRQTLGQGPEFLTYFQNEAQLEKSRLLSDRFSAERPKGSFSTLEIQRTEQGDSAMYLCASSLADREWGEQYFGPGTRLTVT.

This clone was seen a handful of times. The CDR3 loop reads CASSVGGGRETQYF. The CDR3 DNA follows: TGTGCCAGCAGCGTAGGGGGCGGTAGAGAGACCCAGTACTTC. The chain joins TRBV9 to TRBJ2-5; possible D gene TRBD1, 5 bases. There are 14 residues in the CDR3. Germline V lookup: CDR1 SGDLS, CDR2 YYNGEE. Trimming pared 0 bases from V and 4 bases from J, leaving 10 bases between.

This clone was seen a few times. The rearrangement links TRBV7-9 to TRBJ1-4, with 7 positions matching TRBD1. The V segment lost 4 bases and the J segment 7 bases; nucleotides outside the gene matches: 6. Germline CDR1 is SEHNR and CDR2 is FQNEAQ (reference sequence). The CDR3 extends over 14 amino acids. Here the CDR3 reads CASSSEHRGEKLFF. CDR3 DNA: TGTGCCAGCAGCTCCGAACACAGGGGTGAAAAACTGTTTTTT. The full variable domain, in which reference TRBV7-9 and TRBJ1-4 provide the parts outside the CDR3, is DTGVSQNPRHKITKRGQNVTFRCDPISEHNRLYWYRQTLGQGPEFLTYFQNEAQLEKSRLLSDRFSAERPKGSFSTLEIQRTEQGDSAMYLCASSSEHRGEKLFFGSGTQLSVL.

There are a few counts of this clone. The chain recombines TRBV7-9 with TRBJ1-5; D may be TRBD1 (5 bases). Looked up from germline, CDR1 is SEHNR and CDR2 is FQNEAQ (reference sequence). The CDR3 length is 14 residues. Trimming removed 4 bases from V and 0 bases from J, with 7 bases in between. CDR3 sequence: CASSWGDSNQPQHF. CDR3 bases: TGTGCCAGCAGCTGGGGGGATAGCAATCAGCCCCAGCATTTT.

The rearrangement uses TRBV5-4 and TRBJ2-2; a weak D match, TRBD1 (5 bases). CDR3 length: 14 amino acids. Between the trimmed V and J ends, which lost 6 bases and 0 bases, there was a span of 9 bases. CDR1 is SGHNT and CDR2 is YYREEE in the germline V gene (reference sequence). The CDR3 bases are TGTGCCAGCACCCAGACAGCGAACACCGGGGAGCTGTTTTTT. It yields the protein CASTQTANTGELFF.

The genes are TRBV11-2 and TRBJ1-4; TRBD1 agrees at 9 bases. Germline CDR1 is SGHAT and CDR2 is FQNNGV. This CDR3 comprises 16 residues. Unmatched junction bases numbered 10, after V lost 3 bases and J lost 8 bases. The CDR3 spells CASSFTSGQGWEKLFF. CDR3 bases: TGTGCCAGCAGCTTTACCTCGGGACAGGGTTGGGAAAAACTGTTTTTT.

This clone was detected a few times. This sequence joins TRBV28 and TRBJ2-7; 8 bases fit TRBD1. The CDR3 is 15 amino acids. The germline V gene has CDR1 MDHEN and CDR2 SYDVKM. Unmatched junction bases numbered 7, after V lost 6 bases and J lost 0 bases. CDR3 loop: CASSGQGQNSYEQYF. The CDR3 DNA reads TGTGCCAGCAGCGGACAGGGCCAGAACTCCTACGAGCAGTACTTC. The full variable domain, its missing parts supplied by reference TRBV28 and TRBJ2-7, is DVKVTQSSRYLVKRTGEKVFLECVQDMDHENMFWYRQDPGLGLRLIYFSYDVKMKEKGDIPEGYSVSREKKERFSLILESASTNQTSMYLCASSGQGQNSYEQYFGPGTRLTVT.

This clone was seen only a few times. This chain links TRBV7-9 with TRBJ1-1; D ambiguous. The CDR3 extends over 10 amino acids. Germline-derived CDR1 and CDR2 are SEHNR and FQNEAQ (reference sequence). With 11 bases removed from V and 4 bases from J, the gap between germline ends came to 8 bases. DNA for the CDR3: TGTGCCGCGGGCACCACTGAAGCTTTCTTT. Protein: CAAGTTEAFF. Together with reference TRBV7-9 and TRBJ1-1, the CDR3 gives the full variable domain: DTGVSQNPRHKITKRGQNVTFRCDPISEHNRLYWYRQTLGQGPEFLTYFQNEAQLEKSRLLSDRFSAERPKGSFSTLEIQRTEQGDSAMYLCAAGTTEAFFGQGTRLTVV.

This clone was seen a few times. CDR3 bases: TGTGCCAGCAGCGCGTTTCCTCAGGCCTACAATGAGCAGTTCTTC. Protein sequence: CASSAFPQAYNEQFF. V and J are TRBV9 and TRBJ2-1; no definite D call. Trimming took off 3 bases at V and 2 bases at J, with 12 bases between the two ends. The CDR3 has 15 residues. Germline-derived CDR1 and CDR2 are SGDLS and YYNGEE.

This chain connects TRBV27 to TRBJ2-1, with 10 bases matching TRBD2. V lost 5 bases and J lost 4; bases outside the gene matches: 8. Germline CDR1 MNHEY, CDR2 SMNVEV (reference sequence). The CDR3 extends over 16 amino acids. The CDR3: CASSPQRGGGYNEQFF. CDR3 DNA: TGTGCCAGCAGTCCTCAGCGGGGGGGCGGGTACAATGAGCAGTTCTTC.

The genes are TRBV5-4 and TRBJ1-1; D gene ambiguous. CDR3 length equals 15 residues. V lost 1 base, J lost 1 base, and 11 bases lay in between. Germline CDR1 SGHNT, CDR2 YYREEE (reference sequence). CDR3 nucleotide sequence: TGTGCCAGCAGCTTGCTAGGGCGGGCGAACACTGAAGCTTTCTTT. Translating it yields CASSLLGRANTEAFF.

Points on this clone: The junction does not match germline at one end; this may be a read error. The rearrangement uses TRBV2 and TRBJ1-2; 8 bases align to TRBD1. The CDR3 extends over 11 amino acids. The V gene's germline CDR1 is SNHLY and CDR2 FYNNEI. CDR3 amino acids: CASREYRGTGF. The CDR3 nucleotides are TGTGCCAGCAGGGAATACAGGGGGACAGGCTTC.